Detailed here is one T cell receptor beta chain. The ends were cut back, 11 bases at V and 7 bases at J, with 18 bases in the middle. This CDR3 contains 14 residues. Germline V gene data show CDR1 as MNHNS and CDR2 as SASEGT. The data originate from a study of T cells in Graves' hyperthyroidism and ophthalmopathy. From RNA transcripts, TCR beta CDR3 regions were amplified. HTBI primers were used for first-round RT-PCR of the TCR CDR3. A single record per CDR3 protein comes from TCRdb applying MiXCR to the multiplex PCR reads. This table holds under 550,000 distinct CDR3 sequences, roughly an eighth found once.

The V and J genes are TRBV6-1 and TRBJ1-6; D is perhaps TRBD1 (6 bases). Sequencing input: blood. The receptor comes from a woman between 18 and 30 years old with Graves' hyperthyroidism. The CDR3 here is CAATLGQPNSPLHF. The CDR3 nucleotides are TGTGCCGCAACCCTCGGACAGCCAAATTCACCCCTCCACTTT.